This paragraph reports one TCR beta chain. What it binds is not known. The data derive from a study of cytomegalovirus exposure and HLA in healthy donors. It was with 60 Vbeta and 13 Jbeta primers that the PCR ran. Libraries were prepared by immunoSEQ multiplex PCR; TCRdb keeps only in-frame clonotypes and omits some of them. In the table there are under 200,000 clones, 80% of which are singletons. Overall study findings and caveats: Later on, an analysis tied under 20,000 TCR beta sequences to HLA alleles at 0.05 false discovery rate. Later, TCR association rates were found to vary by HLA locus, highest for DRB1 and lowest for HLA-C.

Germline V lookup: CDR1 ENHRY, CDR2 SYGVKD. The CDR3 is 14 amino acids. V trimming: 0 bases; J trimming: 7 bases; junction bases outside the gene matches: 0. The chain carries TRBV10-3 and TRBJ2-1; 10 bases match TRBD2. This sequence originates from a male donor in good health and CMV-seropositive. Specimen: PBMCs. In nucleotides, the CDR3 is TGTGCCATCAGTGAGTCAGCGGGAGGGAATGAGCAGTTCTTC. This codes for CAISESAGGNEQFF.